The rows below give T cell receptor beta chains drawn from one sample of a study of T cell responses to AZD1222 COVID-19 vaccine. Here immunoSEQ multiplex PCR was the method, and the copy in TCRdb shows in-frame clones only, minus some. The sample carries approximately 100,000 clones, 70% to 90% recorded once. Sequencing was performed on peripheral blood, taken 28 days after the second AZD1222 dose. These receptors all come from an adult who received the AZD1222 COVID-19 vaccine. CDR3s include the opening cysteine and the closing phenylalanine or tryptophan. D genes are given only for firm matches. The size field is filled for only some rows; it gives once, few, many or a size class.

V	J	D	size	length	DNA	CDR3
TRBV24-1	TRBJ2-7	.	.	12	TGTGCCACCAGTGCGGGCCACTACGAGCAGTACTTC	CATSAGHYEQYF
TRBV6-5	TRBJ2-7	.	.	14	TGTGCCAGCACTTCTCACCTGACCGACTACGAGCAGTACTTC	CASTSHLTDYEQYF
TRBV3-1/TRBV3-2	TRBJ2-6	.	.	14	TGTGCCAGCAGCCCCCAACCTGGGGCCAACGTCCTGACTTTC	CASSPQPGANVLTF
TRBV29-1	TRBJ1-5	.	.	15	TGCAGCGCCGTCACAGGATCCGATCGCAATCAGCCCCAGCATTTT	CSAVTGSDRNQPQHF
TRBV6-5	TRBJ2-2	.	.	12	TGTGCCAGCAGTTACTGGACCGGGGAGCTGTTTTTT	CASSYWTGELFF
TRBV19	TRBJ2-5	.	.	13	TGTGCCAGTAGGGACGGACGACAAGAGACCCAGTACTTC	CASRDGRQETQYF
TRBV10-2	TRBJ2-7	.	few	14	TGCGCCAGCAGAATAGACAGGAATCTATACGAGCAGTACTTC	CASRIDRNLYEQYF
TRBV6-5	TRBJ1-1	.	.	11	TGTGCCAGCAGTTGGGGCGGTGAAGCTTTCTTT	CASSWGGEAFF
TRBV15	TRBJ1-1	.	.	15	TGTGCCACCAGCAGAGATGAAGGGGGAAACACTGAAGCTTTCTTT	CATSRDEGGNTEAFF
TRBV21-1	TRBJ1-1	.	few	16	TGTGCCAGCAGCAAACTGGGACGGACCTTGAACACTGAAGCTTTCTTT	CASSKLGRTLNTEAFF
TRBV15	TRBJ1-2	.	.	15	TGTGCCACCAGCAGACCCGACCGGGAGCTCGTGGGCTACACCTTC	CATSRPDRELVGYTF
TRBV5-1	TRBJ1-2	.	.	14	TGCGCCAGCAGCTCCCGGGTAGGGAACTATGGCTACACCTTC	CASSSRVGNYGYTF
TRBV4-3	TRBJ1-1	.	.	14	TGCGCCAGCAGCCAAGTATCGGGGGCGAGTGAAGCTTTCTTT	CASSQVSGASEAFF
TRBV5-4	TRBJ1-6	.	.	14	TGTGCCAGCAGCTTGGCTGGGGGTGGTTCACCCCTCCACTTT	CASSLAGGGSPLHF
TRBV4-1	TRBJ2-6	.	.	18	TGCGCCAGCAGCCAAGATTGGAGTTACGGGGCTGGGGCCAACGTCCTGACTTTC	CASSQDWSYGAGANVLTF
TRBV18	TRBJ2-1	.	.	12	TGTGCCAGCACGTTCTCCTACAATGAGCAGTTCTTC	CASTFSYNEQFF
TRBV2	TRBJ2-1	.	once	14	TGTGCCAGCAGTGAAGCGTTCAGGACCTCCGAGCAGTTCTTC	CASSEAFRTSEQFF
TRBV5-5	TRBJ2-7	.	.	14	TGTGCCAGCAGCTTGTCCATAGGGGGCTACGAGCAGTACTTC	CASSLSIGGYEQYF
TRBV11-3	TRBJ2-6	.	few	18	TGTGCCAGCAGCTTAACCCACGCAATCTGGGTTGGGGCCAACGTCCTGACTTTC	CASSLTHAIWVGANVLTF
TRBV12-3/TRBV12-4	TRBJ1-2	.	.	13	TGTGCCAGCAGCCTACAGGGAAACTATGGCTACACCTTC	CASSLQGNYGYTF
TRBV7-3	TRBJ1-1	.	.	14	TGTGCCAGCAGCCCTAGCAGGGCGAACACTGAAGCTTTCTTT	CASSPSRANTEAFF
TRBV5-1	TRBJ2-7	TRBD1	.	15	TGCGCCAGCAGCTTGGCCCTTAACAGGGGTTCCGAGCAGTACTTC	CASSLALNRGSEQYF
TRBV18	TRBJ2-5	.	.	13	TGTGCCAGCTCACCGAACAGCCAAGAGACCCAGTACTTC	CASSPNSQETQYF
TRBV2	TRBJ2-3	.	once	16	TGTGCCAGCAGTGAAGGAGTGGGCCTCTCAACAGATACGCAGTATTTT	CASSEGVGLSTDTQYF
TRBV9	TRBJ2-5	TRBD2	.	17	TGTGCCAGCAGCCCCTGGGGGGGGATGGTAGATGTAGAGACCCAGTACTTC	CASSPWGGMVDVETQYF
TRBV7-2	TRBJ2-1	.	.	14	TGTGCCAGCAGCTTAGTAGGTAGCGGTCATGAGCAGTTCTTC	CASSLVGSGHEQFF
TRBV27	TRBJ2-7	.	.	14	TGTGCCAGCAGTTTAAAGGGATTTGGTTACGAGCAGTACTTC	CASSLKGFGYEQYF
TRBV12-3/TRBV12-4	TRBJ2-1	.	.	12	TGTGCCAGCAGTTTAGGGGCGAGACAGCAGTTCTTC	CASSLGARQQFF
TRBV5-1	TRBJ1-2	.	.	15	TGCGCCAGCAGCTTGGAGATGACATCGCGCTATGGCTACACCTTC	CASSLEMTSRYGYTF
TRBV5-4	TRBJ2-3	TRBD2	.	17	TGTGCCAGCAGTCCGGAGGCTAGCGGGGGAGTCACGGGTACGCAGTATTTT	CASSPEASGGVTGTQYF
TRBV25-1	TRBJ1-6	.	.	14	TGTGCCAGCAGTGAAGGGGAAAGCAATTCACCCCTCCACTTT	CASSEGESNSPLHF
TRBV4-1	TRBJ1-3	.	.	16	TGCGCCAGCAGCCAGGATCCTATCGACTCTGGAAACACCATATATTTT	CASSQDPIDSGNTIYF
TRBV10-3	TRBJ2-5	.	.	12	TGTGCCATCAGTGAGTCTGGAGAGACCCAGTACTTC	CAISESGETQYF
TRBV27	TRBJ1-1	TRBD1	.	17	TGTGCCAGCAGTTTCCCTGGGCAGGGGGCACGGGACACTGAAGCTTTCTTT	CASSFPGQGARDTEAFF
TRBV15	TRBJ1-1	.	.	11	TGTGCCACCAGGAACAGGGACGAAGCTTTCTTT	CATRNRDEAFF
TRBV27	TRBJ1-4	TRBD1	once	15	TGTGCCAGCAGTTCCGCCGGACAGGGTAATGAAAAACTGTTTTTT	CASSSAGQGNEKLFF